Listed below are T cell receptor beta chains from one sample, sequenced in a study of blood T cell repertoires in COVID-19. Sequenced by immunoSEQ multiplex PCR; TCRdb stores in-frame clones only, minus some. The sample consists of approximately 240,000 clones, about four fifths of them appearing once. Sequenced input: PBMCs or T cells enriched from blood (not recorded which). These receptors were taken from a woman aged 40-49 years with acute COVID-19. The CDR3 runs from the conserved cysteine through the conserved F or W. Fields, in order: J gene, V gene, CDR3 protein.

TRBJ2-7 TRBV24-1 CATSERLAYSYEQYF
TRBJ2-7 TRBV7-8 CASSLVRGSYEQYF
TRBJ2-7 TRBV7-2 CASSLAQAHEQYF
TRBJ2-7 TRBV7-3 CASSLTGGNSYEQYF
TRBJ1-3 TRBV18 CASSPALAGPSSGNTIYF
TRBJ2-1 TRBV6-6 CASSPPPMASGMGGHNEQFF
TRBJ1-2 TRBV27 CASSLKGSSYGYTF
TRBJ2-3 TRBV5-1 CASRRQGTTDTQYF
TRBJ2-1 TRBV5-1 CASRTSGRYNEQFF
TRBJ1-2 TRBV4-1 CASSKGVKKDYGYTF
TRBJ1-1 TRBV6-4 CASSDSSASNTEAFF
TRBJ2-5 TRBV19 CASSGTSGKETQYF
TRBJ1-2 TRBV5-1 CASSFRTGWGYTF
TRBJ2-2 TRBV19 CASSAGQITGELFF
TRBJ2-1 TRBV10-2 CASSFGLAGDASDNEQFF
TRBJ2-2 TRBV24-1 CATSKGGTTGELFF
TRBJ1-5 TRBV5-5 CASSLELGTGGNQPQHF
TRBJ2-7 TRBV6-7 CASSSYPWAYYEQYF
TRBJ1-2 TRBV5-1 CASHRGLNGYTF
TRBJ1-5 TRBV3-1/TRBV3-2 CASSQALASGPQHF
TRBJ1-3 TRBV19 CASKAWSSGNTIYF
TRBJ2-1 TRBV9 CASSVGASFYNEQFF
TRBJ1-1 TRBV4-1 CASSHDRRGHSNTEAFF
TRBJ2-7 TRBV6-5 CASSYSTDGNEQYF
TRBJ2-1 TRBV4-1 CASSQDQVAGSDEQFF
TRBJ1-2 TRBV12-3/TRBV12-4 CAVKGQGAGYTF
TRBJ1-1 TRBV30 CAWSWGEGVTEAFF
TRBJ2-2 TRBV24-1 CATSDPGTANTGELFF
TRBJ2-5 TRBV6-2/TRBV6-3 CASSYSSGGEEETQYF
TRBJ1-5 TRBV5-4 CASSLAGRDQPQHF
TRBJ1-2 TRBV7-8 CASSGYSLRYTF
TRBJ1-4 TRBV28 CASSSPSDEKLFF
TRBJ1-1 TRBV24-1 CATSDGTLRAFF
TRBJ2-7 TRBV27 CASSSGRTSYEQYF
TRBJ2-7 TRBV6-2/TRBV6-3 CASSYRRGTNEQYF
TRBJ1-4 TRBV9 CASSPRTGGEYEKLFF
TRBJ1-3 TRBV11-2 CASSLGRILYF
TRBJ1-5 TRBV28 CASSLKGTKNQPQHF
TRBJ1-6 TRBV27 CASSTAGQGFSPLHF
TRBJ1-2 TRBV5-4 CASSLKGGSYGYTF
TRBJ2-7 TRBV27 CASSSGLAMNEQYF
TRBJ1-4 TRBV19 CASSRGTGMTNEKLFF
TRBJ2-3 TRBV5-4 CASSLPPRSGRAYTDTQYF
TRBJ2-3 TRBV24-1 CATSERSGATDTQYF
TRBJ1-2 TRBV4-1 CASSARGQRQDYGYTF
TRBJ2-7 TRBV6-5 CAVLPGGGINYEQYF
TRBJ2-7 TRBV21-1 CASSIGTATYEQYF
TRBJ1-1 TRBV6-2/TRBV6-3 CASTPRGNTEAFF
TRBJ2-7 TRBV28 CASSPPGDAYEQYF
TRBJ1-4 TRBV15 CATSRDFGRGEKLFF
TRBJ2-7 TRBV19 CASSMGTGYIYEQYF